The rows below give T cell receptor beta chains drawn from one sample of a study of cytomegalovirus exposure and HLA in healthy donors. Some clones are missing from TCRdb's copy, which holds only in-frame ones; the method was immunoSEQ multiplex PCR. The repertoire holds over 150,000 clones, with more than 60% as singletons. The material sequenced was PBMCs. These receptors all come from a woman between 50 and 59 years old in good health and CMV-seropositive. CDR3s include the opening cysteine and the closing phenylalanine or tryptophan. D genes are given only for firm matches. For some rows the clone size is stated as once, few or many, or as a class when expanded; others skip it.

TRBV28	NA	TRBJ2-1	TRBD2	TGTGCCAGCAGTTTCTTCATCGGGACTAGCAGGAACAATGAGCAGTTCTTC	CASSFFIGTSRNNEQFF
TRBV28	NA	TRBJ2-1	TRBD1	TGTGCCAGCAGTACCCCTGGACAGGGGGGCTACAATGAGCAGTTCTTC	CASSTPGQGGYNEQFF
TRBV9	NA	TRBJ2-2	NA	TGTGCCAGCAGCGCCCGCCGGAGACCCGGGGAGCTGTTTTTT	CASSARRRPGELFF
TRBV7-3	NA	TRBJ2-2	TRBD2	TGTGCCAGCAGCTTAAATGGCGGGAGGGACACCGGGGAGCTGTTTTTT	CASSLNGGRDTGELFF
TRBV4-1	once	TRBJ2-6	NA	TGCGCCAGCAGCCAGGGACGCGGAGGGAGACCTGGGGCCAACGTCCTGACTTTC	CASSQGRGGRPGANVLTF
TRBV7-3	NA	TRBJ2-5	TRBD1	TGTGCCAGCAGCTCGACGACAGGGCCGGGAGAGACCCAGTACTTC	CASSSTTGPGETQYF
TRBV7-2	NA	TRBJ2-3	NA	TGTGCCAGCAGCGCCAGCGGGGCCGGGGGCCAAGATACGCAGTATTTT	CASSASGAGGQDTQYF
TRBV5-6	NA	TRBJ2-7	TRBD2	TGTGCCAGCAGCCGGGAGACGGGACTAGCGGGAGGGCAGTACTTC	CASSRETGLAGGQYF
TRBV6-5	NA	TRBJ1-2	TRBD1	TGTGCCAGCAAAGACAGGGGAAGCTACACCTTC	CASKDRGSYTF
TRBV11-3	NA	TRBJ2-1	TRBD2	TGTGCCAGCAGCCGTCTAGCGGGGGCCAGCTACAATGAGCAGTTCTTC	CASSRLAGASYNEQFF
TRBV6-5	NA	TRBJ2-3	NA	TGTGCCAGCAGCCCGAGGCGGGTTAGCACAGATACGCAGTATTTT	CASSPRRVSTDTQYF
TRBV5-8	NA	TRBJ1-5	NA	TGTGCCAGCAGCGGAACAGGGTCGCGCAATCAGCCCCAGCATTTT	CASSGTGSRNQPQHF
TRBV6-4	NA	TRBJ2-2	NA	TGTGCCAGCAGTGAGGGTCACCCGGGGACCGGGGAGCTGTTTTTT	CASSEGHPGTGELFF
TRBV5-1	NA	TRBJ2-2	TRBD2	TGCGCCAGCAGCCCTGGGGGCCTAGCGGGAAAAGCCGGGGAGCTGTTTTTT	CASSPGGLAGKAGELFF
TRBV4-2	NA	TRBJ2-3	TRBD2	TGTGCCAGCAGCCAGCCATCTGGGACTAGCACGGAGGATACGCAGTATTTT	CASSQPSGTSTEDTQYF
TRBV2	NA	TRBJ2-6	TRBD1	TGTGCCAGCACCCCGACAGGGCCCTCTGGGGCCAACGTCCTGACTTTC	CASTPTGPSGANVLTF
TRBV15	NA	TRBJ1-5	NA	TGTGCCACCAGCAGAGATAGGGGTCAGCCCCAGCATTTT	CATSRDRGQPQHF
TRBV5-1	NA	TRBJ1-1	TRBD1	TGCGCCAGCAGCTTGGGAATGGGACAGGGGTACACTGAAGCTTTCTTT	CASSLGMGQGYTEAFF
TRBV18	NA	TRBJ1-2	NA	TGTGCCAGCTCACCACCAACGGGATCCTATGGCTACACCTTC	CASSPPTGSYGYTF
TRBV7-2	NA	TRBJ2-5	NA	TGTGCCAGCAGCTTAGGGGCAGACCAAGAGACCCAGTACTTC	CASSLGADQETQYF
TRBV30	once	TRBJ2-3	TRBD2	TGTGCCTGGACTGCGGGAACTAGCGGGAGGGCCGCTACAGATACGCAGTATTTT	CAWTAGTSGRAATDTQYF
TRBV27	NA	TRBJ2-1	TRBD1	TGTGCCAGCAGTTTGGAAACCAGGGGGAATGAGCAGTTCTTC	CASSLETRGNEQFF
TRBV2	NA	TRBJ2-2	TRBD1	TGTGCCAGCATCCCCCAAGGGACAGGGGGCACCGGGGAGCTGTTTTTT	CASIPQGTGGTGELFF
TRBV21-1	NA	TRBJ2-4	NA	TGTGCCAGCACCGTTACGGGACAGGGAGTCACGGCCAAAAACAGTCAGTACTTC	CASTVTGQGVTAKNSQYF
TRBV2	once	TRBJ2-7	NA	TGTGCCAGCAGTGAACAGGACTACGAGCAGTACTTC	CASSEQDYEQYF
TRBV5-6	NA	TRBJ2-3	TRBD2	TGTGCCAGCAGCCCGTTTTTGGGACTAGCTACAGATACGCAGTATTTT	CASSPFLGLATDTQYF
TRBV19	NA	TRBJ2-1	TRBD2	TGTGCCAGTAGTATGGTACGAGCGGGGGGGAATGAGCAGTTCTTC	CASSMVRAGGNEQFF
TRBV4-1	NA	TRBJ2-5	TRBD1	TGCGCCAGCAGGTTCAGGACCGGACAGGGGGACCAAGAGACCCAGTACTTC	CASRFRTGQGDQETQYF
TRBV20-1	once	TRBJ2-5	NA	TGCAGTACGGGGGGCCGGGAGACCCAGTACTTC	CSTGGRETQYF
TRBV28	NA	TRBJ1-5	TRBD1	TGTGCCAGCACCCCATTCGCCGGGACAGGGGGCTGGCAGCCCCAGCATTTT	CASTPFAGTGGWQPQHF
TRBV5-6	NA	TRBJ1-4	TRBD1	TGTGCCAGCAGCACCGGGACAGGGGATAATGAAAAACTGTTTTTT	CASSTGTGDNEKLFF
TRBV28	NA	TRBJ1-5	NA	TGTGCCACCCAACCCCCGGGCGGGGGGCATCAGCCCCAGCATTTT	CATQPPGGGHQPQHF
TRBV11-3	NA	TRBJ1-2	TRBD1	TGTGCCAGCAGCTTAGGGACAGGGATCAACTATGGCTACACCTTC	CASSLGTGINYGYTF
TRBV4-2	NA	TRBJ2-2	TRBD2	TGTGCCAGCAGCGCTAGCGGGGGGAACACCGGGGAGCTGTTTTTT	CASSASGGNTGELFF
TRBV30	NA	TRBJ2-5	TRBD2	TGTGCCTGGAGTGTACGACTAGCGGGCGGTCTTGAGACCCAGTACTTC	CAWSVRLAGGLETQYF
TRBV20-1	NA	TRBJ1-1	NA	TGCAGTGCTAGAGGGACAGTAACGGCTTTCTTT	CSARGTVTAFF
TRBV9	NA	TRBJ1-6	NA	TGTGCCAGCAGCGCATCAGGGACACCAAATTCACCCCTCCACTTT	CASSASGTPNSPLHF
TRBV19	NA	TRBJ2-2	NA	TGTGCCAGTAGTCCCCCAATCTGGGTCCGGGGCACCGGGGAGCTGTTTTTT	CASSPPIWVRGTGELFF
TRBV28	few	TRBJ2-3	NA	TGTGCCAGCAGTTTCCCTACGGCGAGGGCGCAGTATTTT	CASSFPTARAQYF
TRBV30	NA	TRBJ2-7	TRBD1	TGTGCCTGGAGTGTAGGCGGGACAGGGTCCTACGAGCAGTACTTC	CAWSVGGTGSYEQYF
TRBV18	NA	TRBJ1-3	NA	TGTGCCAGCTCACCCCAATCCACAGCCGTCTCTGGAAACACCATATATTTT	CASSPQSTAVSGNTIYF